This T cell receptor (beta chain) was found in a study of blood T cell repertoires in COVID-19. Study at large: Samples taken during acute and convalescent COVID-19 were collected in the United States, Italy and Spain. From T cells, B-cell-depleted T cells, or PBMCs came the material, which was cDNA or gDNA.

Per the study methods: Estimation of nucleated cell counts was performed using reference gene primer amplification. Libraries were prepared by immunoSEQ multiplex PCR; TCRdb keeps only in-frame clonotypes and omits some of them. V and J calls and clone size are given by that table; D and trimming were obtained from the DNA. The repertoire holds over 90,000 clones, roughly 87% seen once, with 2% to 2.5% in the top ten. V lost 3 bases, J lost 7 bases, and 15 bases stayed unmatched. The germline V gene has CDR1 SQVTM and CDR2 ANQGSEA. This CDR3 spans 16 amino acids. The TCR was taken from a man in his fifties with active COVID-19. Source material: peripheral blood. The J gene is TRBJ2-1, the V gene TRBV29-1; 7 nucleotides line up with TRBD2. This CDR3 reads CSVDVMGGKSQNEQFF. CDR3 coding DNA: TGCAGCGTTGACGTTATGGGAGGGAAGTCTCAAAATGAGCAGTTCTTC.